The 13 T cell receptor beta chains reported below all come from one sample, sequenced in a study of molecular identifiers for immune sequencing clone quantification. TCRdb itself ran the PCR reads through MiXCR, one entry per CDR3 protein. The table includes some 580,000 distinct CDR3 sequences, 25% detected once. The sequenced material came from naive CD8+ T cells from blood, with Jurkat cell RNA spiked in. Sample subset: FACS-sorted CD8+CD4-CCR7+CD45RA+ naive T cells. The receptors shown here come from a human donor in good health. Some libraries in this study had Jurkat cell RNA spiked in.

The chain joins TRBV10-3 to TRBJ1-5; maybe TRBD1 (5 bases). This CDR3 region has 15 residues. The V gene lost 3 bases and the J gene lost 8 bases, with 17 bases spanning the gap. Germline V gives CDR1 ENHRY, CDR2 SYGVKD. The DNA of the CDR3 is TGTGCCATCAGTGAACAGGAGACCGGACTCGAGCCCCAGCATTTT. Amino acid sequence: CAISEQETGLEPQHF.

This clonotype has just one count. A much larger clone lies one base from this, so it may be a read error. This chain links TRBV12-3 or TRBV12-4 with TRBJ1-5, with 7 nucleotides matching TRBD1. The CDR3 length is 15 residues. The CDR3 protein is CASSAGQENNQPRHF. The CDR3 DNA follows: TGTGCCAGCAGTGCCGGACAGGAGAACAATCAGCCCCGGCATTTT.

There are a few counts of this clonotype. The CDR3 sequence: CASSLATRLAFYNEQFF. For the CDR3, the DNA is TGTGCCAGCAGCTTGGCCACCAGACTAGCTTTCTACAATGAGCAGTTCTTC. This chain uses TRBV5-6 with TRBJ2-1, with TRBD2 matching over 7 bases. With V trimmed by 0 bases and J by 3 bases, 9 bases remained unmatched. CDR1 SGHDT and CDR2 YYEEEE come from the germline V gene. This CDR3 is 17 amino acids long.

The CDR3 region has the DNA TGTGCCAGCAGCCGCAGACGGGATCCAACTAATGAAAAACTGTTTTTT. Residues: CASSRRRDPTNEKLFF. The V gene is TRBV12-3 or TRBV12-4, the J gene TRBJ1-4; D call uncertain. V gave up 6 bases and J gave up 0 bases, with 14 bases separating them. CDR3 length: 16 amino acids.

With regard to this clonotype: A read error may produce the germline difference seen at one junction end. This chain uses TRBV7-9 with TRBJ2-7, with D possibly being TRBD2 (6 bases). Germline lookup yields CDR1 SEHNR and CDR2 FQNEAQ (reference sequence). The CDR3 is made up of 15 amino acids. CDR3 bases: TGTGCCAGCAGCCCCCGTGCGGGGCCCTCCTACGAGCGGTACTTC. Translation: CASSPRAGPSYERYF. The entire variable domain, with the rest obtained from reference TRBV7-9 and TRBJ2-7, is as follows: DTGVSQNPRHKITKRGQNVTFRCDPISEHNRLYWYRQTLGQGPEFLTYFQNEAQLEKSRLLSDRFSAERPKGSFSTLEIQRTEQGDSAMYLCASSPRAGPSYERYFGPGTRLTVT.

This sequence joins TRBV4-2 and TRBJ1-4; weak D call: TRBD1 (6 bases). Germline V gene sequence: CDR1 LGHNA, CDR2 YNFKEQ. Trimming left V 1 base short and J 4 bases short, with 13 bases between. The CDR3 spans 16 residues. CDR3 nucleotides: TGTGCCAGCAGCCAAGGACAGGCCCGGGGTAATGAAAAACTGTTTTTT. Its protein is CASSQGQARGNEKLFF.

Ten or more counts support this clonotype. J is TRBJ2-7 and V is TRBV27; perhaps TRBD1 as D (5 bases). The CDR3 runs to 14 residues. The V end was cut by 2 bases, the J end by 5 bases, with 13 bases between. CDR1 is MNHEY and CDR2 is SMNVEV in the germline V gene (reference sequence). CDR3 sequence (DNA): TGTGCCAGCAGTTTACGTCCAGGGAAGAACGAGCAGTACTTC. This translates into CASSLRPGKNEQYF.

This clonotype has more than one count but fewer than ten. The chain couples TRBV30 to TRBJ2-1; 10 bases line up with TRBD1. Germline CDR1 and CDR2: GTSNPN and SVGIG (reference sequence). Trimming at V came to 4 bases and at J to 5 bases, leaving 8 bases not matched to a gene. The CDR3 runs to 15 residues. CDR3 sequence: CAWNDDRGPHNEQFF. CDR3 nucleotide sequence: TGTGCCTGGAACGATGACAGGGGGCCCCACAATGAGCAGTTCTTC. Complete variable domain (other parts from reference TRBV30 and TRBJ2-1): SQTIHQWPATLVQPVGSPLSLECTVEGTSNPNLYWYRQAAGRGLQLLFYSVGIGQISSEVPQNLSASRPQDRQFILSSKKLLLSDSGFYLCAWNDDRGPHNEQFFGPGTRLTVL.

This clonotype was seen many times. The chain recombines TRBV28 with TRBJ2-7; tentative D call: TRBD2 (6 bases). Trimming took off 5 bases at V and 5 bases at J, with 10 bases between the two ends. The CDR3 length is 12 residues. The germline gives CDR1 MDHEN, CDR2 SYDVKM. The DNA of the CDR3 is TGTGCCAGCAGTCCCCGGGAGAACGAGCAGTACTTC. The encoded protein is CASSPRENEQYF.

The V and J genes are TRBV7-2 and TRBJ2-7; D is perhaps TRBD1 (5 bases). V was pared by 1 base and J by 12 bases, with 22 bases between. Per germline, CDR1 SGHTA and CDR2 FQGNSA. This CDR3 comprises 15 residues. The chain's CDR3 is CASSLDRRVLSAPYF. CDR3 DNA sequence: TGTGCCAGCAGCTTAGATCGCAGGGTGCTAAGCGCGCCGTACTTC. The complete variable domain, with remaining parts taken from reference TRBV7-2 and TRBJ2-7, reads GAGVSQSPSNKVTEKGKDVELRCDPISGHTALYWYRQSLGQGLEFLIYFQGNSAPDKSGLPSDRFSAERTGGSVSTLTIQRTQQEDSAVYLCASSLDRRVLSAPYFGPGTRLTVT.

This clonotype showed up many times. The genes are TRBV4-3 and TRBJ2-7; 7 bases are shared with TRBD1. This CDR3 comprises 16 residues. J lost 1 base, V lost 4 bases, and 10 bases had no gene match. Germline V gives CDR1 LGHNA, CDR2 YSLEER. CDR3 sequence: CASSPYTDRASYEQYF. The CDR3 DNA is TGCGCCAGCAGCCCTTACACCGACAGGGCGTCCTACGAGCAGTACTTC.

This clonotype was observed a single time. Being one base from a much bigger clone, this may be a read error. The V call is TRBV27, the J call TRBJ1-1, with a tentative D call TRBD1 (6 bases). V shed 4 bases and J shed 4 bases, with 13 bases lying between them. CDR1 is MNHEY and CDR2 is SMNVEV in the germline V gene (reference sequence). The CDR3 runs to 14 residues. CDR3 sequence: CASSSAQGITEAFF. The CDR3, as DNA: TGTGCCAGCAGTTCGGCACAGGGAATCACTGAAGCTTTCTTT.

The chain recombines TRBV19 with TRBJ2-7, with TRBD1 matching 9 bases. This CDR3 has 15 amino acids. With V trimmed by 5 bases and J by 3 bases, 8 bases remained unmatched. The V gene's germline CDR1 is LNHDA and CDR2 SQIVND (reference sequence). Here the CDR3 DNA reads TGTGCCAGTAGTCCTGGGACAGGGTTCTACTACGAGCAGTACTTC. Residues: CASSPGTGFYYEQYF. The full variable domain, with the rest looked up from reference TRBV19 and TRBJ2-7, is DGGITQSPKYLFRKEGQNVTLSCEQNLNHDAMYWYRQDPGQGLRLIYYSQIVNDFQKGDIAEGYSVSREKKESFPLTVTSAQKNPTAFYLCASSPGTGFYYEQYFGPGTRLTVT.